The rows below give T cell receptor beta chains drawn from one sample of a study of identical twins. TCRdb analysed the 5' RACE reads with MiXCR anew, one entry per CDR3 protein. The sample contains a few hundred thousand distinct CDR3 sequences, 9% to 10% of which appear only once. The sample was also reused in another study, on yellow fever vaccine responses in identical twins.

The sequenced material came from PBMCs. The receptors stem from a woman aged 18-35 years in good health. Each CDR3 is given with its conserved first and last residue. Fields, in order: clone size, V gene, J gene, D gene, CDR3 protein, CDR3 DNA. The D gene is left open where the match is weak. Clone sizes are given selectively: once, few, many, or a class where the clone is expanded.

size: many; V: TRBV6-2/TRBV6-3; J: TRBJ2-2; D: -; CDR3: CASKTWANTGELFF; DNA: TGTGCCAGCAAGACGTGGGCTAACACCGGGGAGCTGTTTTTT
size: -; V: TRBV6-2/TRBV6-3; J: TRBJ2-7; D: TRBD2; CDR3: CATFPSGRAVEQYF; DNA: TGTGCCACCTTTCCTAGCGGGAGGGCCGTCGAGCAGTACTTC
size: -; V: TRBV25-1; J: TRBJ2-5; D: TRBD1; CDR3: CASSVALRDRGFETQYF; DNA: TGTGCCAGCAGTGTAGCCCTCCGGGACAGGGGGTTCGAGACCCAGTACTTC
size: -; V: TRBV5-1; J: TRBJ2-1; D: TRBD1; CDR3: CASSLHPGTGGDEQFF; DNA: TGCGCCAGCAGCTTGCACCCCGGGACAGGGGGTGATGAGCAGTTCTTC
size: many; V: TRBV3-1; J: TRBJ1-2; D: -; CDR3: CASSYRDSYGYTF; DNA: TGTGCCAGCAGCTACCGGGACTCCTATGGCTACACCTTC
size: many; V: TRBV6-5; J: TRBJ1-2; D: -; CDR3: CASSYSDSLNYGYTF; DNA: TGTGCCAGCAGTTACTCAGACAGCCTTAACTATGGCTACACCTTC
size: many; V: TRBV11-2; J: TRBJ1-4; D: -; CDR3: CASSLGLRGGEEKLFF; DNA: TGTGCCAGCAGCTTGGGCCTCAGGGGCGGCGAGGAAAAACTGTTTTTT
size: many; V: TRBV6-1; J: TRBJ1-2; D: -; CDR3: CASSGEKGGSYGYTF; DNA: TGTGCCAGCAGTGGCGAAAAGGGTGGCAGCTATGGCTACACCTTC
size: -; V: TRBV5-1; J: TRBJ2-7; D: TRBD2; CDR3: CASSGVFGRGYEQYF; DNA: TGCGCCAGCAGCGGCGTCTTCGGGAGGGGTTACGAGCAGTACTTC
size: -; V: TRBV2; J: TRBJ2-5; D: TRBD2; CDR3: CASRTSGSETKYF; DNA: TGTGCCAGCAGGACTAGCGGGAGTGAGACCAAGTACTTC
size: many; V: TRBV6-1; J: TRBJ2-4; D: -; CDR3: CASRPELAKNIQYF; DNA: TGTGCCAGCAGGCCTGAACTAGCCAAAAACATTCAGTACTTC
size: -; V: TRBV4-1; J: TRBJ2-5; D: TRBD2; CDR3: CASSQLLAGEETQYF; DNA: TGCGCCAGCAGCCAGTTACTAGCGGGGGAAGAGACCCAGTACTTC
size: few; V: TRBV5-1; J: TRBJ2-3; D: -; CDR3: CASSQYSSGTDTQYF; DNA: TGCGCCAGCAGCCAATATTCGTCGGGCACAGATACGCAGTATTTT
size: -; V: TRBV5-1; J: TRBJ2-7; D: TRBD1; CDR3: CASSLEQGAGEQYF; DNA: TGCGCCAGCAGCTTGGAACAGGGGGCTGGCGAGCAGTACTTC
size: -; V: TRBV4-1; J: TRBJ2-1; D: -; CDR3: CASSQDGGWSSEQFF; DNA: TGCGCCAGCAGCCAAGACGGTGGGTGGAGTTCGGAGCAGTTCTTC
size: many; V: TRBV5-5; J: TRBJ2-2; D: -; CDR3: CASTPEQPTGELFF; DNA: TGTGCCAGCACCCCCGAACAGCCGACCGGGGAGCTGTTTTTT
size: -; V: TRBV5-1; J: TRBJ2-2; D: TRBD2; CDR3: CASSSGLAGGRSTGELFF; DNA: TGCGCCAGCAGCTCGGGACTAGCGGGAGGGAGGAGCACCGGGGAGCTGTTTTTT
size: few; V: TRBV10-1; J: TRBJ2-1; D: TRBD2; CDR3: CASSTPGLAGVFF; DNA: TGCGCCAGCAGTACGCCGGGACTAGCGGGAGTTTTCTTC
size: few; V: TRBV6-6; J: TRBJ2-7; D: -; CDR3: CASSQEEGYQQYF; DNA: TGTGCCAGCAGTCAGGAGGAGGGTTACCAGCAGTACTTC
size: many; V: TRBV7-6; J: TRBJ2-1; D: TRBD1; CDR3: CASRPGQGNEQFF; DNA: TGTGCCAGCAGGCCGGGACAGGGGAATGAGCAGTTCTTC
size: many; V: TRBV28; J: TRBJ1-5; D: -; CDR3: CASSSLGNNQPQHF; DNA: TGTGCCAGCAGTTCTTTAGGCAACAATCAGCCCCAGCATTTT
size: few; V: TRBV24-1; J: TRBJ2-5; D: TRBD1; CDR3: CATSDAGTGVETQYF; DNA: TGTGCCACCAGTGACGCCGGGACAGGGGTAGAGACCCAGTACTTC
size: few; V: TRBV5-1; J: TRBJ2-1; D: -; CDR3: CASSLMGPQREQFF; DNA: TGCGCCAGCAGCTTGATGGGACCGCAAAGAGAGCAGTTCTTC
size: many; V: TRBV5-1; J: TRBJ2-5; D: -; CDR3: CASSSPGQETQYF; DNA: TGTGCCAGCAGTTCTCCGGGGCAGGAGACCCAGTACTTC
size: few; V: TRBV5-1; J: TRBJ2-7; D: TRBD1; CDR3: CASSLGVGQANEQYF; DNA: TGCGCCAGCAGCTTGGGTGTGGGACAGGCTAACGAGCAGTACTTC
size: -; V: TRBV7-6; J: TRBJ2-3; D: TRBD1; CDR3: CASSPDRAGADTQYF; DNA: TGTGCCAGCAGTCCCGACAGGGCCGGAGCAGATACGCAGTATTTT
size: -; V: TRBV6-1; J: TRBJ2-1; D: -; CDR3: CASSSRDKLLSYNEQFF; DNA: TGTGCCAGCAGTAGCCGGGACAAACTACTCTCCTACAATGAGCAGTTCTTC
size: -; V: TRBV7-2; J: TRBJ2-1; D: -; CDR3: CASSSESVRSSYNEQFF; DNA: TGTGCCAGCAGCTCCGAGTCGGTGCGGAGCTCCTACAATGAGCAGTTCTTC
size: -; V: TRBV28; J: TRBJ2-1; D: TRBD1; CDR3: CASSMTGSGSYNEQFF; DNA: TGTGCCAGCAGTATGACAGGGTCTGGATCCTACAATGAGCAGTTCTTC
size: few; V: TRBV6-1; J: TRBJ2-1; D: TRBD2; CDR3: CASSPSGRAPYNEQFF; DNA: TGTGCCAGCAGCCCTAGCGGGAGGGCCCCCTACAATGAGCAGTTCTTC
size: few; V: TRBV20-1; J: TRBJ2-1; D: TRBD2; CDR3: CSAKASGYNEQFF; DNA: TGCAGTGCTAAGGCTAGCGGTTACAATGAGCAGTTCTTC
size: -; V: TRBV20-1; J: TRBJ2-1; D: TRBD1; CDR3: CSANLITQGQSYNEQFF; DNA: TGCAGTGCCAACCTGATAACCCAGGGACAGTCCTACAATGAGCAGTTCTTC
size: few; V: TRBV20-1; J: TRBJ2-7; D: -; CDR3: CSARDAGQLSYEQYF; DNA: TGCAGTGCTAGAGATGCGGGACAGTTATCCTACGAGCAGTACTTC
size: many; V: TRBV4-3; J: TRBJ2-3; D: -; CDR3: CASSQADVGTDTQYF; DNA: TGCGCCAGCAGCCAAGCCGATGTGGGCACAGATACGCAGTATTTT
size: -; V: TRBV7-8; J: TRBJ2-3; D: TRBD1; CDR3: CASSEGTGKDTQYF; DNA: TGTGCCAGCAGCGAGGGGACAGGGAAGGATACGCAGTATTTT
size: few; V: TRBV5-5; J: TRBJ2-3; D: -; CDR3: CASSRYTGYAGTDTQYF; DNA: TGTGCCAGCAGCAGATACACAGGATACGCTGGCACAGATACGCAGTATTTT
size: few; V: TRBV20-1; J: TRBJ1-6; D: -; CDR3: CSARDREIGNSPLHF; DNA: TGCAGTGCTAGGGACCGGGAAATTGGCAATTCACCCCTCCACTTT
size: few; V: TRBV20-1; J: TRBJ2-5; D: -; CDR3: CSAVPPGPQETQYF; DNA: TGCAGTGCTGTTCCCCCGGGTCCCCAAGAGACCCAGTACTTC
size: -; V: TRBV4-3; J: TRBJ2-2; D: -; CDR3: CASSHRGGELFF; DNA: TGCGCCAGCAGCCACCGAGGCGGGGAGCTGTTTTTT
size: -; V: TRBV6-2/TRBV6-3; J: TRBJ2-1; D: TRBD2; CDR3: CASSPRLAGGQSSYNEQFF; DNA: TGTGCCAGCAGTCCAAGACTAGCGGGAGGGCAGAGCTCCTACAATGAGCAGTTCTTC
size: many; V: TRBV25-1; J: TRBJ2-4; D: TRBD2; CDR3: CASSGKTGTSGIAKNIQYF; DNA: TGTGCCAGCAGTGGAAAGACCGGGACTAGCGGGATAGCCAAAAACATTCAGTACTTC